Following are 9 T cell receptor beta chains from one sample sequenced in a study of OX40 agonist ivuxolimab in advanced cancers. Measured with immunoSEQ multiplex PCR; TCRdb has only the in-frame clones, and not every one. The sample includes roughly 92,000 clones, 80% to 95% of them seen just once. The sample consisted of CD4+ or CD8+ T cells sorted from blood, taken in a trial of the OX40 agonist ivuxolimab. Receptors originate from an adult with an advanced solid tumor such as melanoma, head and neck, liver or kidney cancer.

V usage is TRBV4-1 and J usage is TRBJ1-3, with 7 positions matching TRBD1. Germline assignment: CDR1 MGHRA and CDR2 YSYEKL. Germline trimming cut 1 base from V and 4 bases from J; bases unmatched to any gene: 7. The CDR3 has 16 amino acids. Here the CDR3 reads CASSQAPTGVGNTIYF. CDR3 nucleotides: TGCGCCAGCAGCCAAGCCCCTACAGGGGTCGGAAACACCATATATTTT.

CDR3 DNA: TGCGCCAGCAGTGTTGCGGGAAGCAATCAGCCCCAGCATTTT. Amino acid sequence: CASSVAGSNQPQHF. The V call is TRBV10-2, the J call TRBJ1-5; D is uncertain. Germline-derived CDR1 and CDR2 are WSHSY and SAAADI. This CDR3 region has 14 residues. Trimming took 4 bases from V and 1 from J, leaving 8 bases between them.

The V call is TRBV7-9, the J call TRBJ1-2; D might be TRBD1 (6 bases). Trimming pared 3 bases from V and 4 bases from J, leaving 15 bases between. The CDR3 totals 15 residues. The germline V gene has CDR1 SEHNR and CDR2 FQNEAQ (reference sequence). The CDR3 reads CASSLPNRESYGYTF. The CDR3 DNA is TGTGCCAGCAGCTTGCCCAACAGGGAGAGCTATGGCTACACCTTC.

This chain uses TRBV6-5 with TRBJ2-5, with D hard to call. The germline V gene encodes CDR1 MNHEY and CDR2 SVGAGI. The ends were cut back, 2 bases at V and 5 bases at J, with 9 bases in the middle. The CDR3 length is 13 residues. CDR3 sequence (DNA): TGTGCCAGCAGTTACCTATCACAGGAGACCCAGTACTTC. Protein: CASSYLSQETQYF.

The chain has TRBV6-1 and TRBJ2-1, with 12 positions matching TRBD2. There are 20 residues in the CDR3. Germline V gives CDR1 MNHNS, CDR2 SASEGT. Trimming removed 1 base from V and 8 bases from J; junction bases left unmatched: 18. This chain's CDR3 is CASSEEEETGLAGSLDEQFF. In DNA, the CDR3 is TGTGCCAGCAGTGAAGAAGAGGAGACCGGACTAGCGGGATCTTTAGATGAGCAGTTCTTC.

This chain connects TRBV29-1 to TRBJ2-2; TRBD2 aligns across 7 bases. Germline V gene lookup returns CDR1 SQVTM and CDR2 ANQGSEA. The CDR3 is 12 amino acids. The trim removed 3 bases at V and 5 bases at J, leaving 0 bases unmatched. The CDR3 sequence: CSVEGGTGELFF. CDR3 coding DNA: TGCAGCGTTGAGGGGGGGACCGGGGAGCTGTTTTTT.

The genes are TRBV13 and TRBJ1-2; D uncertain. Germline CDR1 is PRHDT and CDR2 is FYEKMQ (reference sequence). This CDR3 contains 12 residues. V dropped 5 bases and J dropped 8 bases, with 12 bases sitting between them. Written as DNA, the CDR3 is TGTGCCAGCAGCAAACAAGGCGGGGGCTACACCTTC. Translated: CASSKQGGGYTF.

The CDR3 protein is CATSSPGTSNTGELFF. The CDR3 nucleotides read TGTGCCACCAGCAGCCCCGGGACATCGAACACCGGGGAGCTGTTTTTT. This chain joins TRBV15 and TRBJ2-2; a weak D match, TRBD1 (6 bases). Germline V gene sequence: CDR1 LNHNV, CDR2 YYDKDF (reference sequence). V was shortened by 3 bases and J by 0 bases, with 11 bases between the two germline ends. This CDR3 spans 16 amino acids. Full variable domain (remainder filled in from reference TRBV15 and TRBJ2-2): DAMVIQNPRYQVTQFGKPVTLSCSQTLNHNVMYWYQQKSSQAPKLLFHYYDKDFNNEADTPDNFQSRRPNTSFCFLDIRSPGLGDTAMYLCATSSPGTSNTGELFFGEGSRLTVL.

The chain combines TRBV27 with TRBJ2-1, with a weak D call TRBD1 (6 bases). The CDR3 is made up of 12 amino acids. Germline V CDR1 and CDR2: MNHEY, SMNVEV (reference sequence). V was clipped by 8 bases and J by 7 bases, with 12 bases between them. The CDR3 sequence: CASGLTGNEQFF. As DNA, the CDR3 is TGTGCCAGCGGCTTGACAGGTAATGAGCAGTTCTTC.